This T cell receptor beta chain was identified during a study of blood T cell repertoires in COVID-19. Assay: immunoSEQ multiplex PCR; the TCRdb copy retains only in-frame clones and omits some. The sample consists of 75,000 to 100,000 clones, around 87% of them appearing once. Trimming took off 1 base at V and 2 bases at J, with 12 bases between the two ends. Germline CDR1 reads SGHDT; CDR2 reads YYEEEE. The CDR3 spans 15 residues. The sample comprised peripheral blood. This sequence joins TRBV5-6 and TRBJ1-2, with D perhaps matching TRBD1 (5 bases). This receptor was taken from a human donor with acute or convalescent COVID-19. The donor label of this sample is uncertain. The CDR3 region has the DNA TGTGCCAGCAGCTTGAGGCAGGGTGGAAACTATGGCTACACCTTC. As protein: CASSLRQGGNYGYTF.